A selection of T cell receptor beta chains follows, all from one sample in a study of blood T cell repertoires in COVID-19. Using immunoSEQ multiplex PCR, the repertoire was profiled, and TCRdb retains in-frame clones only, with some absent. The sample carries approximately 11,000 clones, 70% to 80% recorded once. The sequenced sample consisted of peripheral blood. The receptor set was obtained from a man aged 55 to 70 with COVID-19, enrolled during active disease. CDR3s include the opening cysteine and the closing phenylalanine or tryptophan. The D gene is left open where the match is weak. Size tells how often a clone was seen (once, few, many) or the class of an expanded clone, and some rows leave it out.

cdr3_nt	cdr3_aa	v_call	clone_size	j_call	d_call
TGCGCCAGCAGCTTGGCCAGAGCGGTGGGGACAGATACGCAGTATTTT	CASSLARAVGTDTQYF	TRBV5-1	-	TRBJ2-3	-
TGTGCCGCCGACATCGAAGCTTTCTTT	CAADIEAFF	TRBV30	-	TRBJ1-1	-
TGTGCCAGCAGCTTTGGCGGGACAGGCTCCAACTATGGCTACACCTTC	CASSFGGTGSNYGYTF	TRBV7-6	-	TRBJ1-2	TRBD1
TGTGCCAGCTCACTTGACAGTAAGGGCAATGAGCAGTTCTTC	CASSLDSKGNEQFF	TRBV18	-	TRBJ2-1	-
TGTGCCAGCAGTTACTCACAGGGGGCTAATGAGCAGTTCTTC	CASSYSQGANEQFF	TRBV6-6	few	TRBJ2-1	TRBD1
TGTGCCAGCAGTGACTGGGACAGGGACTACAATGAGCAGTTCTTC	CASSDWDRDYNEQFF	TRBV6-4	-	TRBJ2-1	TRBD1
TGTGCCAGCAGCGCCCCTGGACAGGGGAGGGAGACCCAGTACTTC	CASSAPGQGRETQYF	TRBV7-7	-	TRBJ2-5	TRBD1
TGTGCCAGCAGTCCCCCGGGACAGGGTAAACAGCCCCAGCATTTT	CASSPPGQGKQPQHF	TRBV6-5	-	TRBJ1-5	TRBD1
TGTGCCCGCAGCCAAGACGGGGCGGGGGGGCTCGGCGAGCAGTACTTC	CARSQDGAGGLGEQYF	TRBV4-2	-	TRBJ2-7	TRBD2
TGCAGCGTTGAGGGGCTAGCGGGGTGGATCAATGAGCAGTTCTTC	CSVEGLAGWINEQFF	TRBV29-1	-	TRBJ2-1	TRBD2
TGTGCCAGCAGCGCAGATCACTCTGGAAACACCATATATTTT	CASSADHSGNTIYF	TRBV2	-	TRBJ1-3	-
TGTGCCATCAGTGAGAGGCCCGAGGTGTCCCCCTCTAACTATGGCTACACCTTC	CAISERPEVSPSNYGYTF	TRBV10-3	-	TRBJ1-2	-
TGCGCCAGCAGCCAAGGACGTCAGGGGGGAGATACGCAGTATTTT	CASSQGRQGGDTQYF	TRBV4-1	-	TRBJ2-3	-
TGTGCCAGCAGCCTTGCTGAACTGGTTGGGCATGGTGGCTACACCTTC	CASSLAELVGHGGYTF	TRBV7-9	-	TRBJ1-2	-
TGTGCCAGCAGCTCGGGGGGCAGGGTGGCCTACAATGAGCAGTTCTTC	CASSSGGRVAYNEQFF	TRBV11-2	-	TRBJ2-1	-